A single T cell receptor (beta chain) is shown here with its context. What it binds is not known. The data stem from a study of T cell responses to AZD1222 COVID-19 vaccine. Study outcomes and limitations: Spike-wide coverage was observed for vaccine-associated CD4 TCRs, with dominant responses at 160-218 and 743-854. Spike-specific TCR breadth rose after two AZD1222 doses, and depth rose as well. Clonal diversity was possibly underestimated; the donors were predominantly white British and more often female.

Only in-frame clones appear in the TCRdb table, and some are missing; sequencing was by immunoSEQ multiplex PCR. Seen here are fewer than 65,000 clones, around 83% observed once, and the top ten hold over 15%. CDR1 and CDR2 from the germline V gene are LGHNA and YSLEER. Trimming took off 1 base at V and 3 bases at J, with 15 bases between the two ends. The CDR3 loop spans 16 amino acids. The source of this sequence is an adult in good health. The rearrangement joins TRBV4-3 to TRBJ1-1; TRBD1 is a possible D gene (6 bases). Sequenced material: peripheral blood, taken on day 0 of AZD1222 vaccination. CDR3 nucleotides: TGCGCCAGCAGCCAAGTTCCGGGGGCGCAAGACACTGAAGCTTTCTTT. This translates into CASSQVPGAQDTEAFF.